This T cell receptor beta chain comes out of a study of blood T cells in healthy people across ages. Study observations and caveats: Shifts in expanded clonotypes may have been confounded by donor CMV status, which was unknown. The study found TCR beta diversity correlated strongly with naive T cell percentage.

V gave up 6 bases and J gave up 5 bases; unmatched junction bases: 5. CDR3 size: 13 residues. Extraction of total RNA produced a minimum of 5 micrograms from each sample. This clonotype was observed many times. The antigen remains undetermined. Sample-barcoded 5' priming and a J-beta primer mix drove a second PCR of about 7 to 11 cycles. TCRdb called the 5' RACE reads again in MiXCR, with one record for every CDR3 protein. This table has some 930,000 distinct CDR3 sequences, almost 30% appearing once. The same data also contributed to another study, on T cells of mothers and their children.

The chain carries TRBV12-3 or TRBV12-4 and TRBJ1-2; 8 bases match TRBD1. The clonotype was recovered from a woman in her thirties or forties in good health. The material sequenced was blood. The DNA for the CDR3 is TGTGCCAGCAGGCGGACAGGGAATTATGGCTACACCTTC. It codes for CASRRTGNYGYTF.